The present entry profiles one T cell receptor (beta chain) with its context. The antigen is not known. This specimen comes from a study of T cells in Graves' hyperthyroidism and ophthalmopathy. There were TCR beta CDR3 regions amplified from RNA transcripts. The HTBI primer set drove a first-round RT-PCR of the TCR CDR3. MiXCR was run by TCRdb on the multiplex PCR reads, yielding one entry per CDR3 protein. The sample includes 300,000 to 400,000 distinct CDR3 sequences, roughly a fifth of them seen just once. The CDR3 spans 16 residues. V dropped 3 bases and J dropped 10; count of bases not matched to a gene: 6. Germline lookup yields CDR1 MDHEN and CDR2 SYDVKM. Whole-study results and caveats: The model forecast ophthalmopathy, anticipating it by a median around 6.5 months before onset. Most expanded thyroid clonotypes above 0.001 recurred in blood. Ophthalmopathy and stable hyperthyroidism were told apart by a 13 V-J model.

PBMCs were derived from under 13 ml fresh peripheral blood. This sequence was found in a woman between 45 and 60 years old with Graves' hyperthyroidism. The V and J genes are TRBV28 and TRBJ2-1, with 16 bases aligning to TRBD2. The sequencing sample was made of blood. The CDR3 region is CASSFSGLAGGREQFF. The DNA for the CDR3 is TGTGCCAGCAGTTTCTCGGGACTAGCGGGAGGGCGAGAGCAGTTCTTC.